The rows below give T cell receptor beta chains drawn from one sample of a study of PD-1 and CTLA-4 blockade in melanoma. Clones were sequenced by immunoSEQ multiplex PCR, and TCRdb holds only the in-frame ones, with some missing. The sample gives 25,000 to 35,000 clones, approximately 88% of which show up once; around 8.7% is in the top ten. Material: CD8+ T cells from peripheral blood, obtained before anti-PD-1 treatment. Receptors originate from a human donor with melanoma. Each CDR3 is given with its conserved first and last residue. Each record gives: J gene, V gene, CDR3 protein.

J gene: TRBJ1-1
V gene: TRBV11-2
CDR3 protein: CASSRSGENTEAFF

J gene: TRBJ2-7
V gene: TRBV5-8
CDR3 protein: CASSLLGPSYEQYF

J gene: TRBJ1-2
V gene: TRBV29-1
CDR3 protein: CSVVGADYGYTF

J gene: TRBJ2-3
V gene: TRBV9
CDR3 protein: CASSGGGEVDTQYF

J gene: TRBJ2-5
V gene: TRBV6-5
CDR3 protein: CASRIFGVETQYF

J gene: TRBJ2-1
V gene: TRBV4-1
CDR3 protein: CASSQDESGGTYYNEQFF

J gene: TRBJ1-1
V gene: TRBV27
CDR3 protein: CASSLGLPNTEAFF

J gene: TRBJ2-1
V gene: TRBV6-5
CDR3 protein: CASRAYNEQFF

J gene: TRBJ2-7
V gene: TRBV6-5
CDR3 protein: CASSYGPGRGYEQYF

J gene: TRBJ2-7
V gene: TRBV28
CDR3 protein: CASSFGIGPEAWEQYF

J gene: TRBJ2-1
V gene: TRBV24-1
CDR3 protein: CATSDWNDLNEQFF